The sequence of this T cell receptor beta chain was determined in a study of shared clonotypes between healthy human individuals (dated by TCRdb to the early 2020s). As for the study more broadly: The cohort comprised two women and a few men aged 18 to 49 years. Per donor, three plates each were used for CD4 naive and CD4 memory, two for CD8 naive, and one for CD8 memory. Blood TCR repertoires of five healthy adults were deeply sequenced to estimate repertoire size and the extent of clonotype sharing between individuals. To increase sequencing depth and limit assay-specific biases, TCR repertoire library preparation and sequencing were carried out by different laboratories using diverse techniques. Leukapheresis yielded between about 0.9 and 8.9 billion PBMCs per donor. Study-level results and caveats: Sampling was limited to blood, and TCR repertoires in tissue likely differ from TCR repertoires in blood. Compared with non-shared clonotypes, clonotypes shared by all four sorted-subset donors had higher generation probabilities. Pairwise subsampling led to the expectation that sequencing depth would affect the degree of clonotype sharing among donors. Larger estimated clonotype richness was generally found for naive subsets than for memory subsets. Because the study included only a small number of donors, the genetic and exposure-history diversity represented was limited. Sharing across a handful of donors was observed for approximately 5% of naive CD4, under 4% of naive CD8, about 2.3% of memory CD4, and roughly 0.4% of memory CD8 clonotypes. Even with the large sequencing depth, rarefaction of the sorted-subset datasets indicated that sequencing was incomplete.

Compared with germline, V lacks 9 bases and J lacks 9 bases; bases without a gene match: 11. From a lookup of the germline V gene, CDR1 and CDR2 are SGHTS and YDEGEE. Measured from the cysteine to the phenylalanine, the CDR3 is 13 residues long. Just CDR3 DNA is preserved here, 39 bases in frame from base 1. In the case of this clone: There is no known antigen for this receptor. Within one base of it there is no much larger clone, and no base qualities were kept.

Using the deep immunoSEQ assay, TCR CDR3 regions were amplified from genomic DNA by multiplex PCR. Genomic DNA extracted from each cell subset was distributed evenly over all wells of several immunoSEQ 96-well plates, and each plate served as one replicate. For sorted subsets, roughly 200 ng of genomic DNA, equivalent to about 30,000 T cell genomes, went into each replicate PCR. The purified libraries were quantified using a Qubit 3.0 fluorometer, sized with a Bioanalyzer 2100, and then quantified again using the KAPA Library Quantification kit. A separate single-read 150-cycle Illumina NextSeq 550 flow cell was used to sequence each immunoSEQ 96-well plate. For the original study's pipeline: The immunoSEQ output contained only junctional sequences without quality scores, so filtering could not match that applied to full-length reads. Sequences were annotated with PyIR, a Python wrapper for IgBLAST v1.9, using IMGT germline references to assign V/J genes and CDR3. Reads with weak V/J assignments (E-value above 1e-6), missing CDR3, stop codons, out-of-frame junctions, or ambiguous translated residues were removed. A V3J clonotype was defined by an identical inferred V gene, J gene, and CDR3 amino acid sequence. To compute the percentage overlap between repertoires, the number of shared unique clonotypes was divided by the size of the smaller repertoire. RTK rarefaction, the Chao1 estimator, and Recon v2.1 estimates of unobserved clonotypes were used to assess repertoire richness. OLGA was used to compute generation probabilities for all TCRbeta clonotypes that the gDNA method yielded from a handful of donors. TCRdb took over this immuneACCESS table, retaining in-frame rearrangements with V and J assigned. Such tables are incomplete; in checked studies, under half of the missing clones stem from an unresolved V gene, and the remainder is unexplained. The D gene and trimming were derived from the DNA, and the V and J assignments and clone size from that table. The table for this sample lists roughly 410,000 clones; about 96% of them were counted only once. The leading ten clones occupy around 0.29% of the sample.

The donors were healthy, HIV-negative adults who had no recently reported acute infections or vaccinations. All donors were Caucasian adults living in Nashville, Tennessee, USA. The CD8 memory samples were a combination of magnetically selected CD45RO+ cells and CCR7-negative CD45RA+ effector memory (TemRA) cells. Blood was obtained by leukapheresis, after which PBMCs were separated by Ficoll-Histopaque density gradient centrifugation and cryopreserved in liquid nitrogen vapor phase. Analytical flow cytometry was used to check the purity and quantity of each magnetically sorted T cell population. Genomic DNA was isolated from each sorted fraction and quantified by UV absorbance on a Nanodrop 2000c.

The V gene is TRBV5-8 and the J gene is TRBJ1-3; 8 bases in the middle match TRBD1. Sequences were obtained from memory CD8+ T cells sorted from blood. The sample's cell subset or site label, decoded: CD45RO+ cells pooled with CCR7-negative TemRA cells. This sequence originates from a man aged 25-45 years in good health. In nucleotides, the sequence is TGTGCCAAGACAAAGGACAGGGATGGCACCATATATTTT. This gives the protein CAKTKDRDGTIYF.